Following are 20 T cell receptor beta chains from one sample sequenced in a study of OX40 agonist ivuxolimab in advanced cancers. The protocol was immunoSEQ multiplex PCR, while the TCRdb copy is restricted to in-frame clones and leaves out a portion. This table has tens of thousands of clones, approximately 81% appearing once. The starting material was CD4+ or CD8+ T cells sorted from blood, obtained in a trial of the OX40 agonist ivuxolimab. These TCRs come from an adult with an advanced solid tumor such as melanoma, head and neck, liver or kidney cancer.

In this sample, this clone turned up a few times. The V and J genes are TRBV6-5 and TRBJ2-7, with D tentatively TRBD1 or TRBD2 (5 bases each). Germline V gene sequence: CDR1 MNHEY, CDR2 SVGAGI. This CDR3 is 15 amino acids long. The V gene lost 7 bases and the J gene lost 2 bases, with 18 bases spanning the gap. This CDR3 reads CASKPSGTSPYEQYF. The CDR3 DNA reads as TGTGCCAGCAAACCCTCAGGGACGTCCCCCTACGAGCAGTACTTC.

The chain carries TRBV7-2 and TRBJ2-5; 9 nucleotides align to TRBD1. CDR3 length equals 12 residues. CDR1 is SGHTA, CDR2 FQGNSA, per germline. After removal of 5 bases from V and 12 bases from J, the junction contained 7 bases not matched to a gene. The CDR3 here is CASSTGQGMEYF. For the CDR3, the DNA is TGTGCCAGCAGCACCGGACAGGGGATGGAGTACTTC. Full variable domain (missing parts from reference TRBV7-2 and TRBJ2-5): GAGVSQSPSNKVTEKGKDVELRCDPISGHTALYWYRQSLGQGLEFLIYFQGNSAPDKSGLPSDRFSAERTGGSVSTLTIQRTQQEDSAVYLCASSTGQGMEYFGPGTRLLVL.

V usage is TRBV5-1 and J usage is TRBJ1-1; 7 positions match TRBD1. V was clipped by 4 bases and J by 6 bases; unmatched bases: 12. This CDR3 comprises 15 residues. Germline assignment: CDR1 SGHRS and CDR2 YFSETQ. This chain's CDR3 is CASSGMTGMAAEAFF. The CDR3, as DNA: TGCGCCAGCAGCGGGATGACAGGGATGGCGGCTGAAGCTTTCTTT.

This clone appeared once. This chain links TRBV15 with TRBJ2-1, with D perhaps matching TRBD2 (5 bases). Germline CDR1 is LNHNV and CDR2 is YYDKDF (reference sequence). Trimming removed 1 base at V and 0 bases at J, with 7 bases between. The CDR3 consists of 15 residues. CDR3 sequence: CATSRVGSSYNEQFF. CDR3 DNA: TGTGCCACCAGCAGAGTAGGGAGCTCCTACAATGAGCAGTTCTTC.

CDR3 in amino acids: CSVVLQGAYTF. CDR3 coding DNA: TGCAGCGTTGTTCTCCAGGGGGCTTACACCTTC. The rearrangement links TRBV29-1 to TRBJ1-2, with 8 positions matching TRBD1. The CDR3 contains 11 residues. J gave up 11 bases and V 4 bases, and 6 bases lay outside the gene matches. Germline-derived CDR1 and CDR2 are SQVTM and ANQGSEA.

CDR3 in amino acids: CAIRGDLYEQYF. DNA of the CDR3: TGTGCCATCAGGGGGGACCTCTACGAGCAGTACTTC. V is TRBV10-3 and J is TRBJ2-7, with D perhaps TRBD1 or TRBD2 (5 bases each). The ends were cut back, 6 bases at V and 3 bases at J, with 9 bases in the middle. CDR1 ENHRY and CDR2 SYGVKD come from the germline V gene. The CDR3 has 12 amino acids.

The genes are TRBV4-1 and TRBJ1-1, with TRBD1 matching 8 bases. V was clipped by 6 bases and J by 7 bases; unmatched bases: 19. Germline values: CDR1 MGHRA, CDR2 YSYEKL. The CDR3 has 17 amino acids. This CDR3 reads CASSLEGGYTGGFEAFF. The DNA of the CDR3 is TGCGCCAGCAGTCTAGAAGGCGGGTATACAGGGGGTTTTGAAGCTTTCTTT.

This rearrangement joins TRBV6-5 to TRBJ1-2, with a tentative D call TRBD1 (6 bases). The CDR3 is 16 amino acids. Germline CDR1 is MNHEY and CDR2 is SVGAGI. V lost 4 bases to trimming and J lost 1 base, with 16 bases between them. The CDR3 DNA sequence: TGTGCCAGCAGTTTCATGACAGGAGGATTTAACTATGGCTACACCTTC. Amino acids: CASSFMTGGFNYGYTF.

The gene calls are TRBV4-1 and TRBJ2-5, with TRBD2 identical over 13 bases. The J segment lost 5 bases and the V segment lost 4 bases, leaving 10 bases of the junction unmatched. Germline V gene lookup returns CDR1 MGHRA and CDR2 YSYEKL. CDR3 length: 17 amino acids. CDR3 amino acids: CASSPRTSGSPPETQYF. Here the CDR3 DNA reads TGCGCCAGCAGCCCTAGGACTAGCGGGAGCCCCCCGGAGACCCAGTACTTC.

The DNA for the CDR3 is TGTGCCAGCAGTAACAAAGGGACCACGTACTATGGCTACACCTTC. This encodes CASSNKGTTYYGYTF. J is TRBJ1-2 and V is TRBV4-2; D might be TRBD1 (5 bases). Per germline, CDR1 LGHNA and CDR2 YNFKEQ. V lost 6 bases and J 3 bases, leaving 17 bases between the germline ends. CDR3 length equals 15 residues.

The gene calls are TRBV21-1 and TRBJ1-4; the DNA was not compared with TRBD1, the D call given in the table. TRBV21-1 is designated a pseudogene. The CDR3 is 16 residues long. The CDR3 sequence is CASSKSLGQGNEKLFF. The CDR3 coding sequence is TGTGCCAGCAGCAAAAGCCTCGGACAGGGGAATGAAAAACTGTTTTTT.

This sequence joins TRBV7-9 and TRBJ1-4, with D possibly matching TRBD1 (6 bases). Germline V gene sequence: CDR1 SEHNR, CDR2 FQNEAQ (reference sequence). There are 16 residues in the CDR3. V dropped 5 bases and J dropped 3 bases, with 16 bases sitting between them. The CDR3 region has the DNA TGTGCCAGCAGCCCGGTTGACAGGCCAGCTAATGAAAAACTGTTTTTT. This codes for CASSPVDRPANEKLFF.

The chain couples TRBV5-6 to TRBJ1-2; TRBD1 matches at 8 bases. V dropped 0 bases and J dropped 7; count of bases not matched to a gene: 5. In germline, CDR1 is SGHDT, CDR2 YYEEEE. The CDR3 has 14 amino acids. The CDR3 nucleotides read TGTGCCAGCAGCTTGGGGCAGGGGGCTGGTGGCTACACCTTC. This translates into CASSLGQGAGGYTF.

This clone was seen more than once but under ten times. The CDR3 protein is CSGLGYEQYF. CDR3 sequence (DNA): TGCAGTGGTCTCGGCTACGAGCAGTACTTC. The rearrangement joins TRBV20-1 to TRBJ2-7; D is ambiguous. V lost 7 bases and J lost 3, with 7 bases in between. CDR1 DFQATT and CDR2 SNEGSKA come from the germline V gene (reference sequence). The CDR3 runs 10 residues.

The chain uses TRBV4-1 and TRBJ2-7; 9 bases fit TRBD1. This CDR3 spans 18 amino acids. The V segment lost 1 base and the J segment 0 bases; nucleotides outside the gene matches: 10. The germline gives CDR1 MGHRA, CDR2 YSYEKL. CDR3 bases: TGCGCCAGCAGCCAAGCTCCCTTAGGGACAGGGAGCTCCTACGAGCAGTACTTC. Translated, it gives CASSQAPLGTGSSYEQYF.

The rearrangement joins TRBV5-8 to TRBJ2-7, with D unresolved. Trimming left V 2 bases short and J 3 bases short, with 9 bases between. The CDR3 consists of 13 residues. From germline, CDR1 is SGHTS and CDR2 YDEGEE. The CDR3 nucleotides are TGTGCCAGCAGCTTTTCCTCAGGCTACGAGCAGTACTTC. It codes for CASSFSSGYEQYF.

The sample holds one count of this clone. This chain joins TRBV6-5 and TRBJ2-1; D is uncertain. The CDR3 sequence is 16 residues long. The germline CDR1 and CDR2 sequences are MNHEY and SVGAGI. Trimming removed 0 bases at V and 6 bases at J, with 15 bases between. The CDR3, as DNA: TGTGCCAGCAGTTACTCAGAGGCAGGTCAGAGCAATGAGCAGTTCTTC. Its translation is CASSYSEAGQSNEQFF.

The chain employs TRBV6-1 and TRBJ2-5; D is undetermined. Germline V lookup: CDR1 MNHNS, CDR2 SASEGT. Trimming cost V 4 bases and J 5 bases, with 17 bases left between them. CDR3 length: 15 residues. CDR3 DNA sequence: TGTGCCAGCAGTGGGACCAGACACGTTTCGGAGACCCAGTACTTC. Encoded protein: CASSGTRHVSETQYF.

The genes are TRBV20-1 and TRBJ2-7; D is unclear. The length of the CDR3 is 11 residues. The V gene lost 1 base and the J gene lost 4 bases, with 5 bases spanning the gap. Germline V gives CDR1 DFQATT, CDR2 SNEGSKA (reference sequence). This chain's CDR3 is CSARGGYEQYF. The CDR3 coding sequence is TGCAGTGCTAGAGGGGGTTACGAGCAGTACTTC.

The CDR3, as DNA: TGTGCCAGCAGCGTAGGCACCTCGATCTACAATGAGCAGTTCTTC. This translates into CASSVGTSIYNEQFF. The chain uses TRBV9 and TRBJ2-1; D gene ambiguous. V lost 0 bases and J lost 3, with 10 bases in between. Germline V gives CDR1 SGDLS, CDR2 YYNGEE. CDR3 size: 15 residues. The variable domain in full, completed from reference TRBV9 and TRBJ2-1, reads DSGVTQTPKHLITATGQRVTLRCSPRSGDLSVYWYQQSLDQGLQFLIQYYNGEERAKGNILERFSAQQFPDLHSELNLSSLELGDSALYFCASSVGTSIYNEQFFGPGTRLTVL.